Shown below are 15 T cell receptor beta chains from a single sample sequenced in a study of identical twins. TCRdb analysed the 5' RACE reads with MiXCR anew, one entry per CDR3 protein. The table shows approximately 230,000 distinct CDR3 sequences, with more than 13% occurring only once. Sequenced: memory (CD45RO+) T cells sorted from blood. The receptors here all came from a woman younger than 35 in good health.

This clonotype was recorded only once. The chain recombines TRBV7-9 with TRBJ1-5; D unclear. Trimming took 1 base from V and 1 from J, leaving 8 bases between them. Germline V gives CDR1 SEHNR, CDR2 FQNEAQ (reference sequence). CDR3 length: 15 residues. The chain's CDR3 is CASSLEIGSNQPQHF. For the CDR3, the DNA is TGTGCCAGCAGCTTAGAGATAGGCAGCAATCAGCCCCAGCATTTT.

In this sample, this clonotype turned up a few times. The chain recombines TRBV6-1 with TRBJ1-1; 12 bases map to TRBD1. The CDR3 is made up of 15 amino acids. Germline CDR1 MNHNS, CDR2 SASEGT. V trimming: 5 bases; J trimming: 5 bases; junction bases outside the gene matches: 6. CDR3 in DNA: TGTGCCAGCAGTCGGGGACAGGGGGCGCGGACTGAAGCTTTCTTT. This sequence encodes CASSRGQGARTEAFF.

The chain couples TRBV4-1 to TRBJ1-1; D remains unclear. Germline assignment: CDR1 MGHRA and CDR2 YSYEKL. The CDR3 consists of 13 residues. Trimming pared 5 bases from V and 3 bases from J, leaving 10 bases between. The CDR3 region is CASSSGRDTEAFF. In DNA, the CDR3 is TGCGCCAGCAGCTCAGGTAGGGACACTGAAGCTTTCTTT.

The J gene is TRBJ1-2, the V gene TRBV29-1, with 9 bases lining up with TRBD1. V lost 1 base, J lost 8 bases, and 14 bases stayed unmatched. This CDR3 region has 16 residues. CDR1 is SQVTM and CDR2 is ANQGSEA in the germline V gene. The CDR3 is CSVEGQLQGAHYGYTF. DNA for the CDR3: TGCAGCGTTGAAGGGCAATTACAGGGGGCGCATTACGGCTACACCTTC.

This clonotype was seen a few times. CDR3 region: CASNRQGPVAFF. Here the CDR3 DNA reads TGTGCCAGCAACCGACAGGGCCCTGTGGCTTTCTTT. V gene TRBV7-9 combines with J gene TRBJ1-1; TRBD1 agrees at 7 bases. V lost 7 bases and J lost 11; bases outside the gene matches: 10. The germline CDR1 and CDR2 sequences are SEHNR and FQNEAQ (reference sequence). The CDR3 runs 12 residues.

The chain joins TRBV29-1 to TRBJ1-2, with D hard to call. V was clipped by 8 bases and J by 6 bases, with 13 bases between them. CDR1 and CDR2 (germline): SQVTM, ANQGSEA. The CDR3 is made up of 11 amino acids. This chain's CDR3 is CSLGEVDGYTF. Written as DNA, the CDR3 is TGCAGCCTTGGGGAAGTTGATGGCTACACCTTC.

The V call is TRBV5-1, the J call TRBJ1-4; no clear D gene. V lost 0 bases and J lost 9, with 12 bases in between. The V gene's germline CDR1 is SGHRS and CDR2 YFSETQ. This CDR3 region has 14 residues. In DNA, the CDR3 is TGCGCCAGCAGCTTGGCCGGGCCGGTTAAAAAACTGTTTTTT. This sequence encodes CASSLAGPVKKLFF.

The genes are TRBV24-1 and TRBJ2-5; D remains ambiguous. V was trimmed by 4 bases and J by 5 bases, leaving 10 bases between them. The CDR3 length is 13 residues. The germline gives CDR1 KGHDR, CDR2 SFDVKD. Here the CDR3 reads CATSDSLSETQYF. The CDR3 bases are TGTGCCACCAGTGACAGTCTTAGCGAGACCCAGTACTTC.

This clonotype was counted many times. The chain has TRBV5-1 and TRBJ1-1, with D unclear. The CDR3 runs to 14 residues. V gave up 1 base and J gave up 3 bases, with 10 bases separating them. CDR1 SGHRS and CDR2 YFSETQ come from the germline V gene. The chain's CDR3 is CASSLRADDTEAFF. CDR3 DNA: TGCGCCAGCAGCTTGAGGGCAGACGACACTGAAGCTTTCTTT.

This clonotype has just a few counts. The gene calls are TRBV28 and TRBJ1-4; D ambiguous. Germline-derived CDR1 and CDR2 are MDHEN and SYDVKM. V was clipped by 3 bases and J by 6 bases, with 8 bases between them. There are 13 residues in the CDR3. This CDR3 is CASSFISYEKLFF. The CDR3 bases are TGTGCCAGCAGTTTTATCTCTTATGAAAAACTGTTTTTT. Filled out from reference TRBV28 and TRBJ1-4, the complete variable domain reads DVKVTQSSRYLVKRTGEKVFLECVQDMDHENMFWYRQDPGLGLRLIYFSYDVKMKEKGDIPEGYSVSREKKERFSLILESASTNQTSMYLCASSFISYEKLFFGSGTQLSVL.

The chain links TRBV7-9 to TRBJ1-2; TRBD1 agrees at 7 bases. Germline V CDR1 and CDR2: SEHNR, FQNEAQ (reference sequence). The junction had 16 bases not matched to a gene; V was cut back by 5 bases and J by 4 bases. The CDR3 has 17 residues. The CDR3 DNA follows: TGTGCCAGCAGCGATCCCCAAAGACAGGGTAGGAGCTATGGCTACACCTTC. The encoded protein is CASSDPQRQGRSYGYTF.

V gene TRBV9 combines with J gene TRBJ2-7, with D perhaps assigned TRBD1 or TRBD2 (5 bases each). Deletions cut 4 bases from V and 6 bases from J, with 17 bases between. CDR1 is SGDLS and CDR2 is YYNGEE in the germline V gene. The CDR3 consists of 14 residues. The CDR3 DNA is TGTGCCAGCAGCTCCCGACGTGGTGGGGGCGAGCAGTACTTC. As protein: CASSSRRGGGEQYF.

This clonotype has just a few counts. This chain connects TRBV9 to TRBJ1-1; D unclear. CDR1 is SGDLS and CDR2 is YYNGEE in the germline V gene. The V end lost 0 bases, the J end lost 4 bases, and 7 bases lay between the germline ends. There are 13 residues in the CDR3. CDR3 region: CASSVDMGTEAFF. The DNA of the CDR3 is TGTGCCAGCAGCGTAGACATGGGCACTGAAGCTTTCTTT.

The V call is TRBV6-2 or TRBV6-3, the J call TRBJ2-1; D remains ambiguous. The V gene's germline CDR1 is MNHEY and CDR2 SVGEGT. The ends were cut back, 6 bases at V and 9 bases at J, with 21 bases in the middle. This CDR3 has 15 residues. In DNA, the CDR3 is TGTGCCAGCAGCCCTGCCCCCTACCGACACATTGAGCAGTTCTTC. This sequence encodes CASSPAPYRHIEQFF.

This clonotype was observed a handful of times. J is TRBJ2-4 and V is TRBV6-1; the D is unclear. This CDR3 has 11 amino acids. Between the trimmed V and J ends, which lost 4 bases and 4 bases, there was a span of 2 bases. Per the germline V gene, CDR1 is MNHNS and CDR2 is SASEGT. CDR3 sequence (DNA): TGTGCCAGCAGTGCAAAAAACATTCAGTACTTC. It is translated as CASSAKNIQYF.